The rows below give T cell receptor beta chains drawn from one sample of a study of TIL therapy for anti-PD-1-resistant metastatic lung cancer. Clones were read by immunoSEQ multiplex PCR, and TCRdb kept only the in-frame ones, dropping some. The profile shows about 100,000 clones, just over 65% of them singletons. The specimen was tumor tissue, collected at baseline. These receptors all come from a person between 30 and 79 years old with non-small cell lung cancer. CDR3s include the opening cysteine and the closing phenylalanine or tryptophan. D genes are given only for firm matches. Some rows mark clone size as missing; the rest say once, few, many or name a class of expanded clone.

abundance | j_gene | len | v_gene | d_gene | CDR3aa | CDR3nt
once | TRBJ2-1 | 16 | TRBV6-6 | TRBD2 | CASSYGVTAGESSEFF | TGTGCCAGCAGTTACGGGGTTACGGCGGGAGAATCTAGCGAGTTCTTC
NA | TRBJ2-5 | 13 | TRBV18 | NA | CASSPGQRETQYF | TGTGCCAGCTCACCAGGGCAGCGGGAGACCCAGTACTTC
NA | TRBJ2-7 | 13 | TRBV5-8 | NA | CASSLWRVREQYF | TGTGCCAGCAGCTTGTGGAGGGTCCGCGAGCAGTACTTC
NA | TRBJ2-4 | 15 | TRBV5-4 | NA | CASSVDPPGKNIQYF | TGTGCCAGCAGCGTGGACCCGCCTGGCAAAAACATTCAGTACTTC
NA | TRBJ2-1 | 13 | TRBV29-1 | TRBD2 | CSVGGEGNNEQFF | TGCAGCGTTGGGGGGGAGGGGAATAATGAGCAGTTCTTC
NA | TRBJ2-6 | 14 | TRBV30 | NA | CAWGGSLGANVLTF | TGTGCCTGGGGTGGGAGCCTCGGGGCCAACGTCCTGACTTTC
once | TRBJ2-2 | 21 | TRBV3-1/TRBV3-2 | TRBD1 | CASSQKSGTAHTATNTGELFF | TGTGCCAGCAGCCAAAAGTCCGGGACAGCCCATACGGCCACGAACACCGGGGAGCTGTTTTTT
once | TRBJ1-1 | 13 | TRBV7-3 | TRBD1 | CASSKQGDTEAFF | TGTGCCAGCAGCAAACAGGGGGACACTGAAGCTTTCTTT
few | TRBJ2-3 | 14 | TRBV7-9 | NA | CASSELGGTDTQYF | TGTGCCAGCAGCGAACTGGGTGGCACAGATACGCAGTATTTT
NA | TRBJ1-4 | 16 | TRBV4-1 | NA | CASSRSTGFANEKLFF | TGCGCCAGCAGCCGTTCCACAGGGTTTGCTAATGAAAAACTGTTTTTT
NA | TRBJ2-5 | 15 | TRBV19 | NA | CASRELREPHETQYF | TGTGCCAGTAGGGAGTTACGGGAGCCTCACGAGACCCAGTACTTC
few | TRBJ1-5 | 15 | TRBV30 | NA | CAWSGEIWGRQPQHF | TGTGCCTGGAGTGGAGAGATTTGGGGGCGGCAGCCCCAGCATTTT
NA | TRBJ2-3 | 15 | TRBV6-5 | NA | CASSYSDSSTDTQYF | TGTGCCAGCAGTTACTCTGACAGTAGCACAGATACGCAGTATTTT
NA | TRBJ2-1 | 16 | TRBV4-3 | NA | CASSQEALSSYNEQFF | TGCGCCAGCAGCCAAGAAGCGCTGAGCTCCTACAATGAGCAGTTCTTC
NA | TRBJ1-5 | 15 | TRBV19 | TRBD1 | CASSRTGGIGQPQHF | TGTGCCAGTAGCCGGACAGGGGGAATCGGTCAGCCCCAGCATTTT
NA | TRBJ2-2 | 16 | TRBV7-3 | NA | CASSSRKFANTGELFF | TGTGCCAGCAGCTCCCGCAAGTTCGCGAACACCGGGGAGCTGTTTTTT
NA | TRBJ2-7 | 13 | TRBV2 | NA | CASSAPTSREQYF | TGTGCCAGCAGCGCACCGACTAGTCGCGAGCAGTACTTC
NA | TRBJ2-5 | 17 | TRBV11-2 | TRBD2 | CASSLGGLAGAQETQYF | TGTGCCAGCAGCCTCGGGGGGCTAGCGGGGGCACAAGAGACCCAGTACTTC
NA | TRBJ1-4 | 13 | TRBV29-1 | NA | CSVERDVNEKLFF | TGCAGCGTTGAAAGGGACGTTAATGAAAAACTGTTTTTT
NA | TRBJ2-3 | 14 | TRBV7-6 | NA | CASSRLRGTDTQYF | TGTGCCAGCAGCAGACTCAGGGGCACAGATACGCAGTATTTT
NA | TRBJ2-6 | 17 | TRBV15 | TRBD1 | CATSRVDRGPGANVLTF | TGTGCCACCAGCAGAGTGGACAGGGGTCCTGGGGCCAACGTCCTGACTTTC
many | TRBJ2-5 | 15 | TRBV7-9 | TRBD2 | CASSLALAGAETQYF | TGTGCCAGCAGCTTAGCCCTAGCGGGAGCTGAGACCCAGTACTTC
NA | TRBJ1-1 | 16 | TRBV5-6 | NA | CASSFYIRVGNTEAFF | TGTGCCAGCAGCTTTTATATCCGGGTGGGGAACACTGAAGCTTTCTTT
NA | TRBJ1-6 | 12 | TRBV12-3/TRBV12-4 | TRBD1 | CASSSTGGPLHF | TGTGCCAGCAGTTCTACAGGGGGTCCCCTCCACTTT
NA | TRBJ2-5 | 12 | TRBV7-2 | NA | CASSAQRETQYF | TGTGCCAGCAGCGCCCAAAGGGAGACCCAGTACTTC